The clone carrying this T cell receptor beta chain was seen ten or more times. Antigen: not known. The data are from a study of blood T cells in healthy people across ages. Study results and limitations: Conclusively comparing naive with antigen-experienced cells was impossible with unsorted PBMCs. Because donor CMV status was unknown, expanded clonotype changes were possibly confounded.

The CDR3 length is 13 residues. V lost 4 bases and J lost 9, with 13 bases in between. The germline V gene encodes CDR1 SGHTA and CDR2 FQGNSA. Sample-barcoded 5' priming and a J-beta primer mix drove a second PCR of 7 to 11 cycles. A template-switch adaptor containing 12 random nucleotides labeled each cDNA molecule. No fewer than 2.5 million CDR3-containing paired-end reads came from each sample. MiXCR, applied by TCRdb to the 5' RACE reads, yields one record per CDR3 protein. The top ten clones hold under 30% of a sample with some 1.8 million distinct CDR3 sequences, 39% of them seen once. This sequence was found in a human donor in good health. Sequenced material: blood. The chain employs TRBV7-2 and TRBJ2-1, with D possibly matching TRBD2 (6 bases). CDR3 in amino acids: CASSSLGLTEQFF. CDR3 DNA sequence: TGTGCCAGCAGCTCTCTGGGACTGACTGAGCAGTTCTTC.